Each of the 20 T cell receptor beta chains below was sequenced from the same sample in a study of T cell responses to AZD1222 COVID-19 vaccine. The repertoire was sequenced with immunoSEQ multiplex PCR; TCRdb's copy has only in-frame clones and lacks some. The data show approximately 100,000 clones, with less than 90% seen just once and roughly 3.5% held by the top ten. Sequences were derived from peripheral blood, sampled on day 0 of AZD1222 vaccination. These receptors were collected from an adult in good health.

This chain links TRBV12-3 or TRBV12-4 with TRBJ1-1, with 8 bases lining up with TRBD1. V dropped 7 bases and J dropped 10; count of bases not matched to a gene: 11. This CDR3 comprises 13 residues. CDR3 in DNA: TGTGCCAGCACTCTTTTCGGACAGGGAGTAGCTTTCTTT. Amino acid sequence: CASTLFGQGVAFF.

The gene calls are TRBV7-8 and TRBJ1-3, with unresolved D. Trimming shortened V by 3 bases and J by 0 bases, and 6 bases separated the two germline ends. CDR3 size: 14 residues. In germline, CDR1 is SGHVS, CDR2 FQNEAQ. Written as DNA, the CDR3 is TGTGCCAGCAGCTTCTTCCGCTCTGGAAACACCATATATTTT. It codes for CASSFFRSGNTIYF.

This clone was detected only once. V usage is TRBV5-4 and J usage is TRBJ2-3, with TRBD1 identical over 9 bases. The ends lost 0 bases at V and 5 bases at J; junction bases unmatched: 4. From germline, CDR1 is SGHNT and CDR2 YYREEE (reference sequence). The CDR3 is 15 amino acids. The CDR3 DNA sequence: TGTGCCAGCAGCTTGGCGAGGACAGGGGTAGATACGCAGTATTTT. It is translated as CASSLARTGVDTQYF. The full variable domain, completed using reference TRBV5-4 and TRBJ2-3, is ETGVTQSPTHLIKTRGQQVTLRCSSQSGHNTVSWYQQALGQGPQFIFQYYREEENGRGNFPPRFSGLQFPNYSSELNVNALELDDSALYLCASSLARTGVDTQYFGPGTRLTVL.

The V and J genes are TRBV2 and TRBJ1-5, with 8 positions matching TRBD1. Germline V gives CDR1 SNHLY, CDR2 FYNNEI. The CDR3 extends over 15 amino acids. The trim removed 7 bases at V and 4 bases at J, leaving 9 bases unmatched. The CDR3 DNA sequence: TGTGCCAGCACCGACCGGGACAGGTCTAATCAGCCCCAGCATTTT. Translated: CASTDRDRSNQPQHF.

V and J are TRBV11-2 and TRBJ2-1; 7 positions match TRBD2. V gave up 2 bases and J gave up 7 bases; unmatched junction bases: 8. CDR3 length equals 15 residues. Germline V gene sequence: CDR1 SGHAT, CDR2 FQNNGV. The CDR3 bases are TGTGCCAGCAGCTTACTATCGGGAGCGGGGAATGAGCAGTTCTTC. This encodes CASSLLSGAGNEQFF.

The rearrangement uses TRBV19 and TRBJ1-1, with D possibly TRBD1 on 5 matching bases. The germline CDR1 and CDR2 sequences are LNHDA and SQIVND (reference sequence). V was clipped by 3 bases and J by 1 base, with 18 bases between them. CDR3 size: 17 residues. CDR3 protein: CASSIRLQVWANTEAFF. The CDR3 DNA reads as TGTGCCAGTAGTATCCGCTTACAGGTCTGGGCGAACACTGAAGCTTTCTTT.

The chain links TRBV3-1 (or the pseudogene TRBV3-2) to TRBJ1-4, with no clear D. CDR3 length: 14 amino acids. Germline CDR1 LGHDT, CDR2 YNNKEL (reference sequence). V shed 1 base and J shed 4 bases, with 7 bases lying between them. The CDR3: CASSQGGINEKLFF. The CDR3 bases are TGTGCCAGCAGCCAAGGAGGGATTAATGAAAAACTGTTTTTT.

The chain is built from TRBV28 and TRBJ2-1; 9 bases line up with TRBD2. The CDR3 is 14 amino acids. CDR1 and CDR2 from the germline V gene are MDHEN and SYDVKM. The junction had 3 bases not matched to a gene; V was cut back by 2 bases and J by 7 bases. CDR3 amino acids: CASSLAGGWNEQFF. Here the CDR3 DNA reads TGTGCCAGCAGTTTAGCGGGGGGGTGGAATGAGCAGTTCTTC.

The chain carries TRBV19 and TRBJ2-5, with D unresolved. The CDR3 contains 14 residues. Trimming stripped 3 bases from V and 1 base from J, with 9 bases between. Germline-derived CDR1 and CDR2 are LNHDA and SQIVND (reference sequence). CDR3: CASSMSAPQETQYF. The CDR3 nucleotides read TGTGCCAGTAGTATGAGCGCCCCCCAAGAGACCCAGTACTTC. Looking up the rest from reference TRBV19 and TRBJ2-5 gives the full variable domain: DGGITQSPKYLFRKEGQNVTLSCEQNLNHDAMYWYRQDPGQGLRLIYYSQIVNDFQKGDIAEGYSVSREKKESFPLTVTSAQKNPTAFYLCASSMSAPQETQYFGPGTRLLVL.

The chain employs TRBV2 and TRBJ1-2, with 7 nucleotides matching TRBD1. The CDR3 spans 14 residues. V lost 1 base to trimming and J lost 6 bases; unmatched junction nucleotides: 5. Germline V gene sequence: CDR1 SNHLY, CDR2 FYNNEI. Here the CDR3 DNA reads TGTGCCAGCAGTGAAGAGAGGACAGGCCATGGCTACACCTTC. Protein sequence: CASSEERTGHGYTF.

This clone was seen only once. The genes are TRBV10-2 and TRBJ2-2; D not certain. Germline V lookup: CDR1 WSHSY, CDR2 SAAADI. The ends were cut back, 2 bases at V and 9 bases at J, with 4 bases in the middle. This CDR3 region has 11 residues. The CDR3 loop reads CASSEIRELFF. The CDR3 nucleotides read TGCGCCAGCAGTGAGATCCGGGAGCTGTTTTTT.

J is TRBJ2-7 and V is TRBV13, with TRBD1 as a possible D gene (5 bases). The CDR3 runs to 13 residues. Trimming left V 5 bases short and J 1 base short, with 9 bases between. CDR1 PRHDT and CDR2 FYEKMQ come from the germline V gene (reference sequence). The CDR3 nucleotides are TGTGCCAGCAGCCCACAGGCGTCCTACGAGCAGTACTTC. The encoded protein is CASSPQASYEQYF.

The genes are TRBV19 and TRBJ1-2; TRBD1 agrees at 9 bases. After removal of 4 bases from V and 8 bases from J, the junction contained 11 bases not matched to a gene. The CDR3 is 15 residues long. Germline CDR1 is LNHDA and CDR2 is SQIVND (reference sequence). CDR3 loop: CASSTQPGQGGGYTF. Here the CDR3 DNA reads TGTGCCAGTAGTACTCAACCGGGACAGGGAGGCGGCTACACCTTC.

This chain uses TRBV7-2 with TRBJ1-2, with D possibly being TRBD1 (5 bases). This CDR3 comprises 13 residues. The germline V and J ends were trimmed by 1 base and 3 bases, with 6 bases remaining between them. CDR1 is SGHTA, CDR2 FQGNSA, per germline. The CDR3 region has the DNA TGTGCCAGCAGCTTAGACAGGCACTATGGCTACACCTTC. Translation gives CASSLDRHYGYTF.

About this clone itself: Other nucleotide sequences in the sample specify the same CDR3. CDR3 coding DNA: TGTGCCAGCAGTGGTACAGGCAATCAGCCCCAGCATTTT. It codes for CASSGTGNQPQHF. This chain uses TRBV2 with TRBJ1-5, with D unclear. Trimming took 4 bases from V and 2 from J, leaving 6 bases between them. The CDR3 covers 13 residues. Germline V gene data show CDR1 as SNHLY and CDR2 as FYNNEI.

Details on this clone: Other DNA sequences of this sample code for an identical CDR3. The chain carries TRBV29-1 and TRBJ1-2, with D tentatively TRBD1 (5 bases). Per germline, CDR1 SQVTM and CDR2 ANQGSEA. V dropped 2 bases and J dropped 5 bases, with 12 bases sitting between them. This CDR3 is 13 amino acids long. In nucleotides, the CDR3 is TGCAGCGTTGAAACCGGGACCGCGTATGGCTACACCTTC. It encodes CSVETGTAYGYTF.

This chain uses TRBV19 with TRBJ1-2; D is unclear. V was pared by 4 bases and J by 4 bases, with 22 bases between. CDR1 is LNHDA, CDR2 SQIVND, per germline (reference sequence). This CDR3 has 17 residues. The CDR3 nucleotides are TGTGCCAGTAGTAGGCCCTCGAAGGCCATCGGAGGCTATGGCTACACCTTC. This codes for CASSRPSKAIGGYGYTF.

This sequence joins TRBV6-2 or TRBV6-3 and TRBJ2-1; 8 bases fit TRBD2. The CDR3 is 14 amino acids. Looked up from germline, CDR1 is MNHEY and CDR2 is SVGEGT. The V gene end was trimmed by 5 bases and the J gene end by 9 bases; junction bases not matched to a gene: 9. CDR3 DNA: TGTGCCAGCAGTGACTTCGGGGGGGGGCGTGAGCAGTTCTTC. Translating gives CASSDFGGGREQFF.

The chain carries TRBV5-6 and TRBJ1-5, with D hard to call. Germline V CDR1 and CDR2: SGHDT, YYEEEE. Trimming took off 0 bases at V and 7 bases at J, with 8 bases between the two ends. This CDR3 has 13 residues. The CDR3 coding sequence is TGTGCCAGCAGCTTGGGAGTGGGCCAGCCCCAGCATTTT. Translated, it gives CASSLGVGQPQHF.

This sequence joins TRBV7-9 and TRBJ1-2, with 8 positions matching TRBD1. The germline gives CDR1 SEHNR, CDR2 FQNEAQ (reference sequence). The CDR3 length is 14 residues. The trim removed 5 bases at V and 2 bases at J, leaving 4 bases unmatched. CDR3 nucleotide sequence: TGTGCCAGCAGCCTATGGGACAGGAACTATGGCTACACCTTC. Translated: CASSLWDRNYGYTF.